A single count supports the clone carrying this TCR beta chain. This sample is drawn from a study of blood T cell repertoires in COVID-19. TCRdb keeps only in-frame clones here, not all; method: immunoSEQ multiplex PCR. The table lists some 320,000 clones, roughly 86% of them singletons. Symptom resolution, clearance, or two negative PCRs marked the recovered donors of Cohort 3. CDR3 size: 12 residues. Germline V gene data show CDR1 as SGHNT and CDR2 as YYREEE (reference sequence). Trimming cost V 4 bases and J 4 bases, with 8 bases left between them. This TCR derives from a woman aged 25 to 39 who had recovered from COVID-19. Sequences were obtained from PBMCs or T cells enriched from blood (not recorded which). V usage is TRBV5-4 and J usage is TRBJ1-1, with D uncertain. CDR3 DNA sequence: TGTGCCAGCAGCCCTAGCGGCACTGAAGCTTTCTTT. Amino acid sequence: CASSPSGTEAFF.